Below, 25 T cell receptor beta chains from the same sample are listed, as sequenced in a study of blood T cell repertoires in COVID-19. TCRdb's copy holds only in-frame clones and misses some; the assay was immunoSEQ multiplex PCR. The profile covers 150,000 to 200,000 clones, with 84% appearing a single time and roughly 15% taken by the ten largest. Sample: PBMCs or T cells enriched from blood (not recorded which). These receptors were collected from a man in his forties or fifties who had recovered from COVID-19.

The chain recombines TRBV5-4 with TRBJ2-7; D call uncertain. Germline values: CDR1 SGHNT, CDR2 YYREEE (reference sequence). The CDR3 totals 13 residues. Between the trimmed V and J ends, which lost 0 bases and 2 bases, there was a span of 6 bases. The CDR3 loop reads CASSLELTYEQYF. CDR3 sequence (DNA): TGTGCCAGCAGCTTGGAACTTACCTACGAGCAGTACTTC.

The V call is TRBV5-6, the J call TRBJ1-5; 8 nucleotides agree with TRBD1. Unmatched junction bases numbered 6, after V lost 4 bases and J lost 6 bases. CDR3 length: 14 residues. From germline, CDR1 is SGHDT and CDR2 YYEEEE. CDR3 amino acids: CASSRTGGFQPQHF. The CDR3, as DNA: TGTGCCAGCAGCCGTACAGGGGGGTTTCAGCCCCAGCATTTT. The full variable domain, rest sourced from reference TRBV5-6 and TRBJ1-5, is DAGVTQSPTHLIKTRGQQVTLRCSPKSGHDTVSWYQQALGQGPQFIFQYYEEEERQRGNFPDRFSGHQFPNYSSELNVNALLLGDSALYLCASSRTGGFQPQHFGDGTRLSIL.

This chain links TRBV9 with TRBJ2-3; a weak D match, TRBD1 (6 bases). The CDR3 loop spans 16 amino acids. CDR1 is SGDLS and CDR2 is YYNGEE in the germline V gene. V lost 0 bases to trimming and J lost 2 bases, with 13 bases between them. In nucleotides, the CDR3 is TGTGCCAGCAGCGTAGGACAGGACTCCTTCACAGATACGCAGTATTTT. This codes for CASSVGQDSFTDTQYF.

Concerning this clone: The same CDR3 also results from other DNA sequences found in this sample. V and J are TRBV5-1 and TRBJ1-6; 10 nucleotides align to TRBD1. V trimming: 0 bases; J trimming: 7 bases; junction bases outside the gene matches: 4. Germline V gene lookup returns CDR1 SGHRS and CDR2 YFSETQ. There are 16 residues in the CDR3. For the CDR3, the DNA is TGCGCCAGCAGCTTGGGGGGACAGGGGAACAATTCACCCCTCCACTTT. This codes for CASSLGGQGNNSPLHF. Complete variable domain (other parts from reference TRBV5-1 and TRBJ1-6): KAGVTQTPRYLIKTRGQQVTLSCSPISGHRSVSWYQQTPGQGLQFLFEYFSETQRNKGNFPGRFSGRQFSNSRSEMNVSTLELGDSALYLCASSLGGQGNNSPLHFGNGTRLTVT.

The chain recombines TRBV19 with TRBJ1-5; D gene unclear. Per germline, CDR1 LNHDA and CDR2 SQIVND (reference sequence). The CDR3 sequence is 17 residues long. V lost 2 bases to trimming and J lost 0 bases, with 14 bases between them. In DNA form, the CDR3 reads TGTGCCAGTAGTATATCACGGGGTCAGTCTAGCAATCAGCCCCAGCATTTT. Amino acids: CASSISRGQSSNQPQHF.

The V gene is TRBV10-1, the J gene TRBJ2-3; TRBD2 is a possible D gene (6 bases). V was cut by 0 bases and J by 6 bases, with 13 bases left in between. Germline CDR1 reads WNHNN; CDR2 reads SYGVQD (reference sequence). The CDR3 is 15 amino acids. In nucleotides, the CDR3 is TGCGCCAGCAGTGAGTCGGGGGGACGGTTGGATACGCAGTATTTT. Translated: CASSESGGRLDTQYF.

The chain is built from TRBV6-5 and TRBJ1-1; tentative D call: TRBD1 (5 bases). Germline V gene sequence: CDR1 MNHEY, CDR2 SVGAGI. V was trimmed by 8 bases and J by 1 base, leaving 11 bases between them. The CDR3 is made up of 13 amino acids. The CDR3 DNA follows: TGTGCCAGCGTCGCAGGGTGGAACACTGAAGCTTTCTTT. Its translation: CASVAGWNTEAFF.

The rearrangement uses TRBV7-8 and TRBJ1-5; D uncertain. Germline-derived CDR1 and CDR2 are SGHVS and FQNEAQ. Trimming pared 5 bases from V and 6 bases from J, leaving 8 bases between. The CDR3 consists of 12 residues. The CDR3 loop is CASSRPPQPQHF. Written as DNA, the CDR3 is TGTGCCAGCAGCCGCCCTCCTCAGCCCCAGCATTTT.

The V and J genes are TRBV7-2 and TRBJ2-1, with TRBD2 identical over 11 bases. V lost 0 bases and J lost 7; bases outside the gene matches: 8. Germline assignment: CDR1 SGHTA and CDR2 FQGNSA. The CDR3 totals 17 residues. Here the CDR3 DNA reads TGTGCCAGCAGCTTAGCGCGACTAGCGGGGAATTTTAATGAGCAGTTCTTC. Amino acid sequence: CASSLARLAGNFNEQFF.

This clone was recorded once. The rearrangement joins TRBV27 to TRBJ1-1; D perhaps matches TRBD1 (5 bases). The CDR3 is 14 amino acids. CDR1 MNHEY and CDR2 SMNVEV come from the germline V gene (reference sequence). Trimming cost V 7 bases and J 4 bases, with 16 bases left between them. DNA for the CDR3: TGTGCCAGCACCCCGCCGGGGAGGGGCACTGAAGCTTTCTTT. Encoded protein: CASTPPGRGTEAFF.

V is TRBV29-1 and J is TRBJ1-2, with TRBD1 matching 8 bases. J gave up 4 bases and V 7 bases, and 5 bases lay outside the gene matches. The germline gives CDR1 SQVTM, CDR2 ANQGSEA. The CDR3 is 12 residues long. The CDR3 spells CSGQDRVYGYTF. The CDR3 DNA follows: TGCAGCGGCCAGGACAGGGTCTATGGCTACACCTTC.

This chain links TRBV7-9 with TRBJ2-7; D may be TRBD1 (5 bases). Per the germline V gene, CDR1 is SEHNR and CDR2 is FQNEAQ (reference sequence). The CDR3 consists of 14 residues. The V end lost 5 bases, the J end lost 2 bases, and 13 bases lay between the germline ends. The CDR3 is CASSIRQPPYEQYF. CDR3 coding DNA: TGTGCCAGCAGCATTCGACAGCCTCCCTACGAGCAGTACTTC.

The genes are TRBV7-9 and TRBJ1-4; 10 bases map to TRBD1. The germline CDR1 and CDR2 sequences are SEHNR and FQNEAQ (reference sequence). The CDR3 sequence is 15 residues long. The junction had 7 bases not matched to a gene; V was cut back by 4 bases and J by 8 bases. The DNA for the CDR3 is TGTGCCAGCAGCTCGAGACAGGGGGCTTTAGAAAAACTGTTTTTT. Its translation: CASSSRQGALEKLFF.

The V call is TRBV6-4, the J call TRBJ1-4, with D uncertain. The V gene lost 6 bases and the J gene lost 0 bases, with 32 bases spanning the gap. Looked up from germline, CDR1 is MRHNA and CDR2 is SNTAGT. The CDR3 totals 22 residues. Here the CDR3 reads CASRDRPGRATYYTATNEKLFF. DNA of the CDR3: TGTGCCAGCAGGGACCGTCCCGGGCGGGCAACCTACTATACCGCAACTAATGAAAAACTGTTTTTT.

The V and J genes are TRBV6-4 and TRBJ1-5, with 8 bases matching TRBD1. Germline assignment: CDR1 MRHNA and CDR2 SNTAGT. J was trimmed by 5 bases and V by 4 bases; bases with no gene match: 7. The CDR3 consists of 15 residues. The CDR3 reads CASSGPGQAYQPQHF. In DNA form, the CDR3 reads TGTGCCAGCAGTGGTCCGGGACAGGCATATCAGCCCCAGCATTTT.

The table lists this clone with a count of one. V gene TRBV24-1 combines with J gene TRBJ2-1, with D hard to call. The CDR3 is 11 residues long. Germline values: CDR1 KGHDR, CDR2 SFDVKD. V was trimmed by 4 bases and J by 15 bases, leaving 12 bases between them. The CDR3 protein is CATSDSIGWFF. CDR3 nucleotides: TGTGCCACCAGTGACTCTATCGGGTGGTTCTTC.

The chain is built from TRBV30 and TRBJ2-7; 9 positions match TRBD2. Trimming took 7 bases from V and 5 from J; bases not matched to a gene: 9. Germline values: CDR1 GTSNPN, CDR2 SVGIG (reference sequence). The CDR3 has 13 amino acids. CDR3 residues: CASSGTSRDEQYF. The CDR3 DNA follows: TGTGCCTCCTCCGGGACTAGCAGGGACGAGCAGTACTTC.

This clone was picked up one time. The chain combines TRBV18 with TRBJ2-5; 7 nucleotides match TRBD1. The germline gives CDR1 KGHSH, CDR2 LQKENI. CDR3 length equals 14 residues. V lost 3 bases, J lost 5 bases, and 6 bases stayed unmatched. CDR3 sequence (DNA): TGTGCCAGCTCACCTCGACAGGGTAGGGAGACCCAGTACTTC. Translating gives CASSPRQGRETQYF.

The chain has TRBV4-1 and TRBJ2-3, with TRBD2 matching 7 bases. Germline V CDR1 and CDR2: MGHRA, YSYEKL. V trimming: 0 bases; J trimming: 13 bases; junction bases outside the gene matches: 10. This CDR3 has 14 residues. This CDR3 reads CASSQDTASGLEYF. The CDR3 DNA follows: TGCGCCAGCAGCCAAGATACAGCTAGCGGCTTGGAGTATTTT.

This clone was counted only a few times. The chain links TRBV2 to TRBJ1-2; TRBD1 is a possible D gene (5 bases). Germline assignment: CDR1 SNHLY and CDR2 FYNNEI. Trimming cost V 5 bases and J 2 bases, with 21 bases left between them. The CDR3 runs 17 residues. CDR3 sequence reads: CASSPAGTGVGNYGYTF. The CDR3 DNA follows: TGTGCCAGCAGTCCCGCAGGAACGGGGGTCGGCAACTATGGCTACACCTTC.

The V and J genes are TRBV3-1 (or the pseudogene TRBV3-2) and TRBJ2-1; possible D gene TRBD1, 5 bases. The germline CDR1 and CDR2 sequences are LGHDT and YNNKEL (reference sequence). The CDR3 has 18 residues. V was shortened by 1 base and J by 2 bases, with 18 bases between the two germline ends. Here the CDR3 reads CASSQVQGGIEAYNEQFF. DNA for the CDR3: TGTGCCAGCAGCCAAGTCCAGGGCGGAATTGAGGCCTACAATGAGCAGTTCTTC.

The chain has TRBV10-3 and TRBJ2-7; tentatively, D is TRBD2 (5 bases). This CDR3 spans 13 amino acids. CDR1 is ENHRY, CDR2 SYGVKD, per germline. Deletions cut 7 bases from V and 6 bases from J, with 16 bases between. In DNA, the CDR3 is TGTGCCATCACCCAAAAGGACTTAGCCGAGCAGTACTTC. Amino acids: CAITQKDLAEQYF.

The chain is built from TRBV6-4 and TRBJ1-4; 7 nucleotides match TRBD1. Trimming took 1 base from V and 11 from J; bases not matched to a gene: 7. This CDR3 spans 14 amino acids. CDR1 MRHNA and CDR2 SNTAGT come from the germline V gene. The CDR3 bases are TGTGCCAGCAGTGACTTGCCAGGCAGGGGGAAACTGTTTTTT. Its protein product is CASSDLPGRGKLFF.

The V and J genes are TRBV19 and TRBJ2-7; tentative D call: TRBD1 (6 bases). Trimming stripped 5 bases from V and 4 bases from J, with 18 bases between. This CDR3 spans 15 amino acids. Per germline, CDR1 LNHDA and CDR2 SQIVND (reference sequence). The CDR3 sequence: CASSRTEAIGYEQYF. The CDR3 DNA is TGTGCCAGTAGTCGGACAGAAGCCATCGGATACGAGCAGTACTTC.

V and J are TRBV6-5 and TRBJ2-1, with 10 bases lining up with TRBD1. Germline V gene data show CDR1 as MNHEY and CDR2 as SVGAGI. V was pared by 9 bases and J by 9 bases, with 8 bases of the junction left unmatched. The CDR3 length is 13 residues. CDR3 DNA sequence: TGTGCCAGTTGGGACAGGGGATATCCTGAGCAGTTCTTC. Translation gives CASWDRGYPEQFF.